This record concerns one T cell receptor beta chain sequence. Its antigen remains unknown. 60 Vbeta and 13 Jbeta primers were used in PCR. Only in-frame clones appear in the TCRdb table, and some are missing; sequencing was by immunoSEQ multiplex PCR. The table lists fewer than 200,000 clones, around 76% of them singletons, with roughly 1.6% in the top ten. The entry originates in a study of cytomegalovirus exposure and HLA in healthy donors. Study conclusions and caveats: A later analysis showed HLA-associated TCR beta chains outstripping equally common others in clonal expansion. Most TCR beta V segments were productive about 87% or about 30% of the time in an earlier analysis.

The germline V gene has CDR1 LNHDA and CDR2 SQIVND (reference sequence). CDR3 size: 14 residues. Trimming took off 1 base at V and 0 bases at J, with 4 bases between the two ends. Source material: PBMCs. The rearrangement links TRBV19 to TRBJ1-5, with D unclear. The TCR originated in a girl aged 10 to 17 in good health and CMV-seropositive. The CDR3, as DNA: TGTGCCAGTAGTATAGGTCATAGCAATCAGCCCCAGCATTTT. Translated: CASSIGHSNQPQHF.